This record concerns one T cell receptor (beta chain) sequence. The sample originates from a study of blood T cell repertoires in COVID-19. Study information: Donors in the United States, Italy and Spain gave samples during acute or convalescent COVID-19.

The repertoire was sequenced with immunoSEQ multiplex PCR; TCRdb's copy has only in-frame clones and lacks some. Among fewer than 50,000 clones listed, 85% to 95% were seen once. The CDR3 consists of 14 residues. V lost 3 bases and J lost 4, with 13 bases in between. Germline V gene sequence: CDR1 LGHNA, CDR2 YSLEER. The chain recombines TRBV4-3 with TRBJ2-7; no definite D call. The receptor's source is a man between 45 and 60 years old with COVID-19, enrolled during active disease. The sequencing input was peripheral blood. The CDR3 loop reads CASSQGRPPYEQYF. The CDR3, as DNA: TGCGCCAGCAGCCAGGGCCGTCCCCCTTACGAGCAGTACTTC.